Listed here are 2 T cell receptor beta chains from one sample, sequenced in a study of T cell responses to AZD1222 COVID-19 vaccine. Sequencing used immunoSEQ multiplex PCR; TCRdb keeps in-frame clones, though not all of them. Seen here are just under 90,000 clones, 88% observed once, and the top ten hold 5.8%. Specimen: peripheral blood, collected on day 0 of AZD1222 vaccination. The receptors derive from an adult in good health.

The chain's CDR3 is CASSFFGELFF. CDR3 DNA sequence: TGTGCCAGCAGCTTTTTCGGGGAGCTGTTTTTT. The chain uses TRBV7-2 and TRBJ2-2; D not certain. CDR1 is SGHTA, CDR2 FQGNSA, per germline. The CDR3 extends over 11 amino acids. V lost 3 bases to trimming and J lost 7 bases, with 3 bases between them.

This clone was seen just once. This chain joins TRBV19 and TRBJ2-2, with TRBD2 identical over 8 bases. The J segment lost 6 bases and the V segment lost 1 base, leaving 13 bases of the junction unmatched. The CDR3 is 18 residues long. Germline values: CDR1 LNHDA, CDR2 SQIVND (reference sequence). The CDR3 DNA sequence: TGTGCCAGTAGTATAGCCCATGCAGCGGGAGTTATTCCCGGGGAGCTGTTTTTT. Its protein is CASSIAHAAGVIPGELFF. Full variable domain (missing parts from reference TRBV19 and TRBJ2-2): DGGITQSPKYLFRKEGQNVTLSCEQNLNHDAMYWYRQDPGQGLRLIYYSQIVNDFQKGDIAEGYSVSREKKESFPLTVTSAQKNPTAFYLCASSIAHAAGVIPGELFFGEGSRLTVL.